The 25 T cell receptor beta chains below come from one sample, sequenced in a study of T cells in Graves' hyperthyroidism and ophthalmopathy. There were TCR beta CDR3 regions amplified from RNA transcripts. In the first-round RT-PCR of the TCR CDR3, the HTBI primer set was used. TCRdb ran MiXCR on the multiplex PCR reads and lists one entry per CDR3 protein. This table holds about 600,000 distinct CDR3 sequences, 16% found once. The sequenced material came from blood. The receptor source for this set is a middle-aged woman with Graves' ophthalmopathy.

This clonotype came up a few times. The chain employs TRBV6-1 and TRBJ2-1; 8 nucleotides agree with TRBD2. Germline V lookup: CDR1 MNHNS, CDR2 SASEGT. The V gene end was trimmed by 4 bases and the J gene end by 2 bases; junction bases not matched to a gene: 7. The CDR3 spans 16 residues. CDR3 sequence reads: CASSVGTRKTYNEQFF. The CDR3, as DNA: TGTGCCAGCAGTGTCGGGACTAGAAAGACCTACAATGAGCAGTTCTTC.

This clonotype was found many times. The rearrangement links TRBV2 to TRBJ1-3; unclear D gene. Per the germline V gene, CDR1 is SNHLY and CDR2 is FYNNEI. The CDR3 runs 16 residues. V gave up 8 bases and J gave up 2 bases, with 19 bases separating them. The CDR3 spells CASGQERVTPGNTIYF. The CDR3 nucleotides read TGTGCCAGCGGTCAGGAACGAGTTACCCCTGGAAACACCATATATTTT.

The rearrangement joins TRBV7-9 to TRBJ2-6; unclear D gene. The CDR3 has 15 residues. V was shortened by 3 bases and J by 1 base, with 7 bases between the two germline ends. Germline V lookup: CDR1 SEHNR, CDR2 FQNEAQ (reference sequence). Here the CDR3 reads CASSFKTSGANVLTF. As DNA, the CDR3 is TGTGCCAGCAGCTTCAAGACATCTGGGGCCAACGTCCTGACTTTC.

The CDR3 nucleotides read TGCAGTGCTAGAGAGGGTTCCTACAATGAGCAGTTCTTC. It translates to CSAREGSYNEQFF. The J gene is TRBJ2-1, the V gene TRBV20-1; D is uncertain. The CDR3 sequence is 13 residues long. V lost 0 bases and J lost 1, with 4 bases in between. Germline CDR1 reads DFQATT; CDR2 reads SNEGSKA (reference sequence).

The chain uses TRBV6-1 and TRBJ1-6, with TRBD1 matching over 9 bases. Looked up from germline, CDR1 is MNHNS and CDR2 is SASEGT. CDR3 length equals 16 residues. V lost 2 bases to trimming and J lost 9 bases; unmatched junction nucleotides: 8. This CDR3 is CASSEPGQGPSSPLHF. The CDR3 bases are TGTGCCAGCAGTGAACCGGGACAGGGCCCCAGTTCACCCCTCCACTTT.

This clonotype was seen only a few times. The V call is TRBV20-1, the J call TRBJ2-1; the D call may be TRBD1 or TRBD2 (5 bases each). CDR1 and CDR2 from the germline V gene are DFQATT and SNEGSKA (reference sequence). Trimming stripped 5 bases from V and 2 bases from J, with 16 bases between. There are 15 residues in the CDR3. The CDR3 DNA reads as TGCAGTGCTCACATCGGGACCTCTCCCTACAATGAGCAGTTCTTC. It translates to CSAHIGTSPYNEQFF.

The rearrangement uses TRBV3-1 and TRBJ2-1; no clear D. With 3 bases removed from V and 8 bases from J, the gap between germline ends came to 8 bases. Germline CDR1 is LGHDT and CDR2 is YNNKEL (reference sequence). The CDR3 runs to 12 residues. CDR3 region: CASSQRTDEQFF. For the CDR3, the DNA is TGTGCCAGCAGCCAGCGGACGGATGAGCAGTTCTTC.

The CDR3 DNA follows: TGTGCCAGCAGCTTCGGCCCGGGAGTGGGAAGGGACGAGCAGTACTTC. Amino acid sequence: CASSFGPGVGRDEQYF. The chain is built from TRBV11-2 and TRBJ2-7; D perhaps matches TRBD2 (6 bases). The CDR3 has 16 residues. V gave up 3 bases and J gave up 5 bases, with 20 bases separating them. CDR1 is SGHAT and CDR2 is FQNNGV in the germline V gene.

This clonotype occurred many times. The CDR3 nucleotides read TGTGCCAGCAGTCGTTCCGGGACTAGCGGGGGCTACCGCACAGATACGCAGTATTTT. Translated, it gives CASSRSGTSGGYRTDTQYF. V usage is TRBV6-1 and J usage is TRBJ2-3; 14 positions agree with TRBD2. Per the germline V gene, CDR1 is MNHNS and CDR2 is SASEGT. The V and J ends lost 5 bases and 1 base, in that order; junction bases with no gene match: 11. This CDR3 comprises 19 residues.

CDR3 loop: CASSQGLRQGRNQPQHF. CDR3 sequence (DNA): TGCGCCAGCAGCCAAGGTCTCAGACAGGGGCGCAATCAGCCCCAGCATTTT. The chain combines TRBV4-1 with TRBJ1-5; 8 bases align to TRBD1. This CDR3 region has 17 residues. The junction had 7 bases not matched to a gene; V was cut back by 1 base and J by 2 bases. Germline CDR1 is MGHRA and CDR2 is YSYEKL.

A word on this clonotype: Possible read error: a much larger clone is one base away. The V and J genes are TRBV20-1 and TRBJ2-1; 9 bases are a match to TRBD2. The CDR3 has 16 residues. Germline CDR1 DFQATT, CDR2 SNEGSKA (reference sequence). The CDR3, as DNA: TGCAGTGCTAGAGATCCGGCGGGGGGGCTCCTGGGTGAGCAGCTCTTC. This sequence encodes CSARDPAGGLLGEQLF.

The sample holds a few counts of this clonotype. The chain carries TRBV6-1 and TRBJ2-5; a possible D gene is TRBD2 (6 bases). V was cut by 7 bases and J by 5 bases, with 11 bases left in between. The germline CDR1 and CDR2 sequences are MNHNS and SASEGT. The CDR3 has 12 residues. CDR3 residues: CASIGGGETQYF. CDR3 coding DNA: TGTGCCAGCATCGGGGGTGGGGAGACCCAGTACTTC.

In this sample, this clonotype turned up many times. The chain is built from TRBV18 and TRBJ1-4; a possible D gene is TRBD1 (6 bases). Per germline, CDR1 KGHSH and CDR2 LQKENI. The CDR3 length is 15 residues. Trimming shortened V by 5 bases and J by 7 bases, and 17 bases separated the two germline ends. CDR3 sequence: CASSFDQGPFEKLFF. CDR3 sequence (DNA): TGTGCCAGCTCATTCGATCAGGGGCCGTTTGAAAAACTGTTTTTT.

As DNA, the CDR3 is TGTGCCAGCAAAGAAACAGGGTTTGTTTCACCCCTCCACTTT. Translating it yields CASKETGFVSPLHF. The chain has TRBV6-1 and TRBJ1-6, with D tentatively TRBD1 (6 bases). Germline CDR1 is MNHNS and CDR2 is SASEGT. With 7 bases removed from V and 9 bases from J, the gap between germline ends came to 16 bases. This CDR3 has 14 residues.

At least ten counts were recorded for this clonotype. CDR3 residues: CASSSGPITDTQYF. The CDR3 nucleotides read TGTGCCAGCAGCTCGGGACCAATCACAGATACGCAGTATTTT. The chain uses TRBV11-2 and TRBJ2-3; D possibly matches TRBD1 or TRBD2 (5 bases each). The CDR3 totals 14 residues. Trimming removed 4 bases at V and 2 bases at J, with 10 bases between. CDR1 SGHAT and CDR2 FQNNGV come from the germline V gene.

This clonotype was seen at least ten times. The chain uses TRBV12-3 or TRBV12-4 and TRBJ2-4; 11 bases fit TRBD2. This CDR3 is built from 21 residues. Trimming removed 4 bases from V and 0 bases from J; junction bases left unmatched: 17. CDR3 in amino acids: CASSSVGGRLAGQQAKNIQYF. The CDR3 region has the DNA TGTGCCAGCAGTTCGGTCGGGGGGAGACTAGCGGGGCAGCAAGCCAAAAACATTCAGTACTTC.

V and J are TRBV9 and TRBJ2-5; 9 nucleotides agree with TRBD1. The V and J ends lost 0 bases and 2 bases, in that order; junction bases with no gene match: 5. Germline V gives CDR1 SGDLS, CDR2 YYNGEE. The CDR3 is 16 amino acids. The CDR3 is CASSVVRQGEQETQYF. The CDR3 nucleotides read TGTGCCAGCAGCGTAGTACGACAGGGGGAACAAGAGACCCAGTACTTC.

The V gene is TRBV9, the J gene TRBJ1-6; D call uncertain. This CDR3 is built from 14 residues. Germline V gives CDR1 SGDLS, CDR2 YYNGEE. Trimming pared 2 bases from V and 4 bases from J, leaving 7 bases between. The CDR3: CASSVRTYNSPLHF. The CDR3, as DNA: TGTGCCAGCAGCGTCCGGACGTATAATTCACCCCTCCACTTT. Looking up the rest from reference TRBV9 and TRBJ1-6 gives the full variable domain: DSGVTQTPKHLITATGQRVTLRCSPRSGDLSVYWYQQSLDQGLQFLIQYYNGEERAKGNILERFSAQQFPDLHSELNLSSLELGDSALYFCASSVRTYNSPLHFGNGTRLTVT.

Many counts were recorded for this clonotype. The chain uses TRBV27 and TRBJ1-5, with no clear D. CDR3 length: 14 amino acids. V gave up 7 bases and J gave up 0 bases, with 10 bases separating them. Germline CDR1 and CDR2: MNHEY and SMNVEV (reference sequence). The CDR3 protein is CASKATYSNQPQHF. The CDR3 DNA reads TGTGCCAGCAAAGCTACCTATAGCAATCAGCCCCAGCATTTT.

This clonotype was counted at least ten times. The J gene is TRBJ1-1, the V gene TRBV18; D is ambiguous. Trimming removed 8 bases from V and 6 bases from J, with 10 bases in between. Germline V gene lookup returns CDR1 KGHSH and CDR2 LQKENI. The CDR3 runs to 11 residues. The CDR3 loop reads CASSQGAEAFF. DNA for the CDR3: TGTGCCAGCAGCCAAGGAGCTGAAGCTTTCTTT.

This clonotype was seen repeatedly, ten times or more. V usage is TRBV5-1 and J usage is TRBJ1-1; no reliable D call. Germline V gene sequence: CDR1 SGHRS, CDR2 YFSETQ. CDR3 length: 14 residues. Trimming pared 1 base from V and 2 bases from J, leaving 9 bases between. The DNA for the CDR3 is TGCGCCAGCAGCTTGACTCCTATAAACACTGAAGCTTTCTTT. Protein: CASSLTPINTEAFF.

The chain combines TRBV25-1 with TRBJ2-6, with D perhaps TRBD2 (5 bases). Germline CDR1 reads MGHDK; CDR2 reads SYGVNS. This CDR3 comprises 16 residues. Trimming took off 3 bases at V and 0 bases at J, with 9 bases between the two ends. The CDR3 coding sequence is TGTGCCAGCAGTGAGACTACCACCTCTGGGGCCAACGTCCTGACTTTC. Translation: CASSETTTSGANVLTF.

The chain is built from TRBV30 and TRBJ2-1; TRBD2 matches at 10 bases. The CDR3 loop spans 17 amino acids. CDR1 is GTSNPN and CDR2 is SVGIG in the germline V gene (reference sequence). The trim removed 1 base at V and 0 bases at J, leaving 6 bases unmatched. CDR3 amino acids: CAWSGGLALSSYNEQFF. For the CDR3, the DNA is TGTGCCTGGAGTGGGGGACTAGCGTTGAGCTCCTACAATGAGCAGTTCTTC.

This clonotype was observed a few times. The gene calls are TRBV5-1 and TRBJ2-5; D call uncertain. The CDR3 contains 15 residues. CDR1 and CDR2 (germline): SGHRS, YFSETQ. V was cut by 2 bases and J by 0 bases, with 11 bases left in between. CDR3 in DNA: TGCGCCAGCAGCTTAACCCGGGCAGACCAAGAGACCCAGTACTTC. As protein: CASSLTRADQETQYF.

This clonotype was seen at least ten times. This rearrangement joins TRBV5-1 to TRBJ1-1, with unresolved D. The CDR3 runs 14 residues. V was clipped by 0 bases and J by 6 bases, with 12 bases between them. The V gene's germline CDR1 is SGHRS and CDR2 YFSETQ. CDR3 in DNA: TGCGCCAGCAGCTTGGTCCGCTCCGGGCCTGAAGCTTTCTTT. It yields the protein CASSLVRSGPEAFF. The entire variable domain, with the rest obtained from reference TRBV5-1 and TRBJ1-1, is as follows: KAGVTQTPRYLIKTRGQQVTLSCSPISGHRSVSWYQQTPGQGLQFLFEYFSETQRNKGNFPGRFSGRQFSNSRSEMNVSTLELGDSALYLCASSLVRSGPEAFFGQGTRLTVV.